Listed below are T cell receptor beta chains from one sample, sequenced in a study of CD8+CD57+ T cells in acquired aplastic anemia. TCRdb re-analysed the reads in MiXCR, keeping a single row per CDR3 protein. The sample shows 350,000 to 450,000 distinct CDR3 sequences, 55% to 75% of them seen only once. The material sequenced was sorted CD4+, CD8+, or CD8+CD57+ T cells (not recorded which) from PBMCs. The receptors here all came from a human donor in good health, serving as a control. Both conserved end residues are trimmed from each CDR3.

v_gene	j_gene	CDR3aa
TRBV2	TRBJ1-1	ASSVRPADTYAF
TRBV29-1	TRBJ2-1	SVSENNEQF
TRBV20-1	TRBJ1-1	SADMAGRNPEAF
TRBV5-1	TRBJ1-3	ASSLGVSGNTIY
TRBV15	TRBJ2-7	ATSRDRPYEQY
TRBV13	TRBJ1-4	ASSRGTGDEKLF
TRBV4-3	TRBJ2-3	ASSHQGDPTDTQY
TRBV7-2	TRBJ1-1	ASSSGTGGKGTE
TRBV7-3	TRBJ1-2	ASSPEVRAGYT
TRBV11-2	TRBJ1-3	ASSQGGGAGNTIY
TRBV7-2	TRBJ1-6	ASSWARLNLPLQ
TRBV9	TRBJ2-7	ASKAGGNHGKLY
TRBV11-2	TRBJ1-2	ASRVRGQDDGYGYT
TRBV2	TRBJ1-2	ASTGGRRDYGYT
TRBV5-6	TRBJ1-3	ASSFPDGSGNTIY
TRBV20-1	TRBJ2-2	SASVGSNTGELF
TRBV7-8	TRBJ1-5	ASSLTVAGEGQPQH
TRBV3-1	TRBJ1-2	ASSYGTGGYGYT
TRBV6-1	TRBJ1-5	ASTMDTNQPQH
TRBV5-8	TRBJ1-1	ASIGLGSTAEAF
TRBV5-1	TRBJ2-4	ASSQQGLRDIQY
TRBV5-1	TRBJ1-2	ASSPQGAGLTNYGYT
TRBV20-1	TRBJ1-2	SARLRHRDDGYT
TRBV6-5	TRBJ2-7	ASSYSGTGDSYEQY
TRBV7-9	TRBJ2-2	ASSPPTRRRIRG
TRBV20-1	TRBJ2-7	SAIMRGSYEQY
TRBV3-1	TRBJ2-7	ASSRGGTLEGYEQY
TRBV9	TRBJ1-3	ASSEDPTRGNTIY
TRBV2	TRBJ1-2	ASSRRDGVDGYT
TRBV7-2	TRBJ2-2	ASSSDRGRTGKLF
TRBV9	TRBJ2-2	ASSDIPGGSYTGELF
TRBV12-5	TRBJ1-2	ASGLVLTGQGCYGYT
TRBV5-1	TRBJ2-7	ASSYSGTGGNEQY
TRBV5-6	TRBJ2-7	ASRGSRGVYEQY
TRBV19	TRBJ2-3	ARSLGRGATDTQY
TRBV2	TRBJ1-6	ASSLPGVTGDMDSPLH
TRBV4-2	TRBJ2-3	ASTPRTGFFTDTQY
TRBV30	TRBJ1-2	AWRKPQQGYGYT
TRBV7-8	TRBJ1-2	ASSLLYGSSYEQYT
TRBV19	TRBJ1-2	ASAGQLDGYT
TRBV20-1	TRBJ2-7	SASPAGSYNEQY
TRBV7-9	TRBJ2-7	ASSLASRQAISYEQY
TRBV20-1	TRBJ1-2	SARMVLTYGYT
TRBV5-4	TRBJ1-4	ASSKGGVREKLF
TRBV19	TRBJ1-5	ASSLNRGCDQPLH